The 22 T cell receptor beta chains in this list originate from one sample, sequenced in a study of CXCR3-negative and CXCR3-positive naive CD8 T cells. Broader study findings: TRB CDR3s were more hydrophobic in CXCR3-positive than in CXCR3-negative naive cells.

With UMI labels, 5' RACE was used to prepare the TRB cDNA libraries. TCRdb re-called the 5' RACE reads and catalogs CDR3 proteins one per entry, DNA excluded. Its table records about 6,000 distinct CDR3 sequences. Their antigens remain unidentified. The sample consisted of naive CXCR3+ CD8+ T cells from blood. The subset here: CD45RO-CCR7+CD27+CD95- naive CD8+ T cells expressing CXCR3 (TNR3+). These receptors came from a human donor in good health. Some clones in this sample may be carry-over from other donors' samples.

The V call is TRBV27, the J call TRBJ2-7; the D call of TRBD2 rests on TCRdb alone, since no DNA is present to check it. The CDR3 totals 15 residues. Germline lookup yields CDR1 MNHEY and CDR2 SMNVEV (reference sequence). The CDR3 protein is CASSSLRGVSYEQYF.

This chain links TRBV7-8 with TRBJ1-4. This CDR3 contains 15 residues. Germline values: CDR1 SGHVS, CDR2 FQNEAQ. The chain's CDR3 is CASSPVGLVGEKLFF.

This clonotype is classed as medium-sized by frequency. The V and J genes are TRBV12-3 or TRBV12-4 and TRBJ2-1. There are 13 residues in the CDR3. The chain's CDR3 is CASSPDTYNEQFF.

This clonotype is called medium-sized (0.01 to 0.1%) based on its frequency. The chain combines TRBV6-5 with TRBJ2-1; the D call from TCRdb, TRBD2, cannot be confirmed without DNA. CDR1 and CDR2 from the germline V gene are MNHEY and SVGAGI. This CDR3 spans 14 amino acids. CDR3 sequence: CASSYSGLGNEQFF.

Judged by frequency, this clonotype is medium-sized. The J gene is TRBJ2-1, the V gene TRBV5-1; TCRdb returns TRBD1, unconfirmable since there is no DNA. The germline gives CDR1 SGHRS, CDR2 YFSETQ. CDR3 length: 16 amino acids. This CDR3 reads CASSASETGGWNEQFF.

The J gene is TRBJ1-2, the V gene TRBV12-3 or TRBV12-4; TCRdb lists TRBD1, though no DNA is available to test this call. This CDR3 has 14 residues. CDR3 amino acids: CASSLAPGVDGYTF.

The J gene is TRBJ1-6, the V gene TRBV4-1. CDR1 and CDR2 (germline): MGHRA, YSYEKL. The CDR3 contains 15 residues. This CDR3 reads CASSHRRDETSPLHF.

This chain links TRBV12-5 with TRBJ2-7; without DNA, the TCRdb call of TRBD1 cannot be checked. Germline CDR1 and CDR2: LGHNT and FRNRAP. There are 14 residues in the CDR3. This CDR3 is CASGPGTEAYEQYF.

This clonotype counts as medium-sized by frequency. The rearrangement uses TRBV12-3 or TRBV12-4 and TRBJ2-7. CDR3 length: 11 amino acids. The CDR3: CASSLDDEQYF.

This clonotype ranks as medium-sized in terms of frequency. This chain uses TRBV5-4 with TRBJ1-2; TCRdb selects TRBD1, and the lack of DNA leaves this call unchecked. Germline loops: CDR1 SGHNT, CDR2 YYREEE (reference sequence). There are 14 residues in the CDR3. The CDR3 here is CASRSPRGEYGYTF.

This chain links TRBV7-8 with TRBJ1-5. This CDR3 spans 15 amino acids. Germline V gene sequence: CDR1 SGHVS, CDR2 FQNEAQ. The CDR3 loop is CASSPSEGYNQPQHF.

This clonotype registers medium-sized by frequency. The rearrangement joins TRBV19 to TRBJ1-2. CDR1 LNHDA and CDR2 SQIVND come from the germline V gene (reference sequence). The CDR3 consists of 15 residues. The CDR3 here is CASKTETSSYAGYTF. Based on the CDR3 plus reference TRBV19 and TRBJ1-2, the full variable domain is DGGITQSPKYLFRKEGQNVTLSCEQNLNHDAMYWYRQDPGQGLRLIYYSQIVNDFQKGDIAEGYSVSREKKESFPLTVTSAQKNPTAFYLCASKTETSSYAGYTFGSGTRLTVV.

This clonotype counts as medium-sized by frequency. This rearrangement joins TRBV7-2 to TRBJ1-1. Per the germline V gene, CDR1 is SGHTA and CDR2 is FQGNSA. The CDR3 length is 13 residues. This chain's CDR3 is CASSFYAGSEAFF.

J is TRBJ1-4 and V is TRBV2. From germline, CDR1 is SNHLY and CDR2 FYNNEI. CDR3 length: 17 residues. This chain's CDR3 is CASSEFSPLRHNEKLFF.

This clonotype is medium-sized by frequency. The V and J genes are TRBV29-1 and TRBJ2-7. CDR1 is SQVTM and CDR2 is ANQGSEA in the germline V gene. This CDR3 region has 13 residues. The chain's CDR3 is CSAWTGTSYEQYF.

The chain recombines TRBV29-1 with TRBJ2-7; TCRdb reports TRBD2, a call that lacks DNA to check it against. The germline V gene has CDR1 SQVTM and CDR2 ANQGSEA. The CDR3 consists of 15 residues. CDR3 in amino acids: CSVLTSDYRGNEQYF.

The CDR3 is CASSSGMAQPQHF. This rearrangement joins TRBV6-5 to TRBJ1-5. Germline-derived CDR1 and CDR2 are MNHEY and SVGAGI. The CDR3 has 13 residues.

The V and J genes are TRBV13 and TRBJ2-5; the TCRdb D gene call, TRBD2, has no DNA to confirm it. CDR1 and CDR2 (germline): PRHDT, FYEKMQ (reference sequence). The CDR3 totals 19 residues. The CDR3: CASRKTSGGRGDLKETQYF.

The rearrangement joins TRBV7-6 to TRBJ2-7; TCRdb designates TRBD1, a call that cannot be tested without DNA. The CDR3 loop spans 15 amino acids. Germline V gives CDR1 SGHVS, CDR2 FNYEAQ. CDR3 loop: CASSLGTGSSYEQYF.

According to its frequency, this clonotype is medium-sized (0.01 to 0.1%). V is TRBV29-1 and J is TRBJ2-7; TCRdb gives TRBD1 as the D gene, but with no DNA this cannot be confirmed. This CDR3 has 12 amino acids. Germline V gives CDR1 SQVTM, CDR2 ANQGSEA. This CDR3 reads CSVVDRGNEQYF.

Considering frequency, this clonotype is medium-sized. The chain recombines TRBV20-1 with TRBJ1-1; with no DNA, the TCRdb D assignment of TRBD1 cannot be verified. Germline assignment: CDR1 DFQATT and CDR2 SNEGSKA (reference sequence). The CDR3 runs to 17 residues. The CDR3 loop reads CSARDGGALGAVTEAFF.

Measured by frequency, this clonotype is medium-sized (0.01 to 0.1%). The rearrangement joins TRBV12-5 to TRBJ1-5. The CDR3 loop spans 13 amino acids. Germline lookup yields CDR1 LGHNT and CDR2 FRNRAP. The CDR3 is CASGLGLNQPQHF.